Each of the 21 T cell receptor beta chains below was sequenced from the same sample in a study of blood T cell repertoires in COVID-19. Some clones are missing from TCRdb's copy, which holds only in-frame ones; the method was immunoSEQ multiplex PCR. This sample has roughly 250,000 clones; about 91% occur once, and the top ten carry more than 1%. Sequences were obtained from PBMCs or T cells enriched from blood (not recorded which). The receptors stem from a woman in her forties with acute COVID-19.

The CDR3 here is CATSRVSGGHDEQYV. Here the CDR3 DNA reads TGTGCCACCAGCAGAGTTAGCGGGGGTCACGACGAGCAGTACGTC. The rearrangement joins TRBV15 to TRBJ2-7, with 9 bases lining up with TRBD2. The CDR3 is 15 amino acids. V shed 1 base and J 5 bases; nucleotides not matched to a gene: 6. The germline V gene encodes CDR1 LNHNV and CDR2 YYDKDF (reference sequence).

This chain connects TRBV5-1 to TRBJ2-3; 8 nucleotides line up with TRBD2. This CDR3 is 14 amino acids long. J gave up 5 bases and V 2 bases, and 4 bases lay outside the gene matches. CDR1 SGHRS and CDR2 YFSETQ come from the germline V gene. The CDR3, as DNA: TGCGCCAGCAGCTTCGGGAGGGGTTTAGATACGCAGTATTTT. It yields the protein CASSFGRGLDTQYF.

This clone showed up just a few times. The chain joins TRBV11-2 to TRBJ1-3; the match to TRBD1 covers 10 bases. CDR3 length equals 16 residues. With 6 bases clipped from V and 3 bases from J, the junction kept 8 bases outside the gene matches. Germline CDR1 is SGHAT and CDR2 is FQNNGV. DNA for the CDR3: TGTGCCAGCAGAACAGACAGGGGGCGGTTTGGAAACACCATATATTTT. It yields the protein CASRTDRGRFGNTIYF.

J is TRBJ1-1 and V is TRBV15, with no clear D. The CDR3 length is 15 residues. Germline V gives CDR1 LNHNV, CDR2 YYDKDF (reference sequence). Trimming pared 1 base from V and 2 bases from J, leaving 11 bases between. The CDR3 here is CATSRVLGSNTEAFF. The CDR3 DNA is TGTGCCACCAGCAGAGTATTGGGTAGCAACACTGAAGCTTTCTTT.

CDR3 DNA sequence: TGTGCCAGCAGCGTAGGAGCAGGGGTTAACTATGGCTACACCTTC. Amino acid sequence: CASSVGAGVNYGYTF. The chain is built from TRBV9 and TRBJ1-2, with a tentative D call TRBD1 (6 bases). This CDR3 contains 15 residues. Germline CDR1 is SGDLS and CDR2 is YYNGEE. Trimming took 0 bases from V and 1 from J, leaving 10 bases between them.

The V and J genes are TRBV5-1 and TRBJ1-2; no firm D call. The CDR3 totals 14 residues. The V and J ends lost 0 bases and 6 bases respectively, with 12 bases between them. The V gene's germline CDR1 is SGHRS and CDR2 YFSETQ. The CDR3 DNA reads as TGCGCCAGCAGCTTGGCTCCAGGCACAAATGGCTACACCTTC. Its protein is CASSLAPGTNGYTF.

V and J are TRBV2 and TRBJ2-5; 8 bases are shared with TRBD1. The CDR3 has 11 amino acids. Trimming cost V 11 bases and J 4 bases; bases outside gene matches: 3. Germline values: CDR1 SNHLY, CDR2 FYNNEI. CDR3 loop: CAGGTGETQYF. CDR3 sequence (DNA): TGTGCCGGCGGGACAGGAGAGACCCAGTACTTC.

This rearrangement joins TRBV25-1 to TRBJ2-2; no clear D. Germline values: CDR1 MGHDK, CDR2 SYGVNS. V was trimmed by 5 bases and J by 4 bases, leaving 8 bases between them. The CDR3 covers 13 residues. Written as DNA, the CDR3 is TGTGCCAGCAGTTCGTTCGGCACCGGGGAGCTGTTTTTT. It encodes CASSSFGTGELFF.

V and J are TRBV4-3 and TRBJ2-5; perhaps TRBD1 as D (5 bases). With 2 bases removed from V and 3 bases from J, the gap between germline ends came to 10 bases. From germline, CDR1 is LGHNA and CDR2 YSLEER. There are 14 residues in the CDR3. The CDR3 DNA follows: TGCGCCAGCAGCCAACAGGGATATGAAGAGACCCAGTACTTC. This sequence encodes CASSQQGYEETQYF.

The chain recombines TRBV12-3 or TRBV12-4 with TRBJ2-7, with D unclear. V shed 2 bases and J shed 6 bases, with 11 bases lying between them. CDR3 length: 13 amino acids. The CDR3 region is CASSLRGPSEQYF. The CDR3 DNA follows: TGTGCCAGCAGTTTACGTGGGCCTTCCGAGCAGTACTTC.

This clone was counted a single time. J is TRBJ2-1 and V is TRBV13; 7 bases align to TRBD2. Trimming took 5 bases from V and 9 from J; bases not matched to a gene: 13. The CDR3 totals 15 residues. Germline assignment: CDR1 PRHDT and CDR2 FYEKMQ (reference sequence). CDR3 loop: CASSPLLAEGGEQFF. CDR3 in DNA: TGTGCCAGCAGCCCCCTCCTAGCGGAGGGAGGTGAGCAGTTCTTC. Filled out from reference TRBV13 and TRBJ2-1, the complete variable domain reads AAGVIQSPRHLIKEKRETATLKCYPIPRHDTVYWYQQGPGQDPQFLISFYEKMQSDKGSIPDRFSAQQFSDYHSELNMSSLELGDSALYFCASSPLLAEGGEQFFGPGTRLTVL.

In this sample, this clone turned up a few times. Other DNA sequences in this sample translate to the same CDR3. In DNA, the CDR3 is TGTGCCAGCAGCTTAGGGGCCAGTCACAATGAGCAGTTCTTC. The encoded protein is CASSLGASHNEQFF. This rearrangement joins TRBV11-3 to TRBJ2-1; D remains unclear. CDR3 length equals 14 residues. V was trimmed by 1 base and J by 5 bases, leaving 9 bases between them. Looked up from germline, CDR1 is SGHNT and CDR2 is YENEEA.

Turning to this clone: This sample includes further DNA sequences coding for the same CDR3. This chain connects TRBV9 to TRBJ1-1; D not resolved. CDR1 SGDLS and CDR2 YYNGEE come from the germline V gene. The V and J ends lost 0 bases and 3 bases respectively, with 6 bases between them. The CDR3 runs to 13 residues. The CDR3 sequence: CASSVGRDTEAFF. In nucleotides, the CDR3 is TGTGCCAGCAGCGTAGGTCGGGACACTGAAGCTTTCTTT.

This chain joins TRBV28 and TRBJ1-6; D possibly corresponds to TRBD1 (6 bases). Trimming removed 2 bases at V and 7 bases at J, with 9 bases between. The CDR3 has 14 residues. Germline V gene data show CDR1 as MDHEN and CDR2 as SYDVKM. CDR3 sequence: CASSLAGENSPLHF. The CDR3 DNA sequence: TGTGCCAGCAGTTTAGCAGGGGAAAATTCACCCCTCCACTTT.

Notes on this clone: A read error may explain this, as a much larger clone is one base away. The rearrangement links TRBV7-9 to TRBJ2-3; 11 positions agree with TRBD2. Per germline, CDR1 SEHNR and CDR2 FQNEAQ (reference sequence). This CDR3 is built from 15 residues. V trimming: 5 bases; J trimming: 0 bases; junction bases outside the gene matches: 1. The DNA of the CDR3 is TGTGCCAGCAGCCGGACTAGCGGGAGCACAGATACGCAGTATTTT. Translated: CASSRTSGSTDTQYF. Using reference TRBV7-9 and TRBJ2-3 for the parts outside the CDR3, the full variable domain is DTGVSQNPRHKITKRGQNVTFRCDPISEHNRLYWYRQTLGQGPEFLTYFQNEAQLEKSRLLSDRFSAERPKGSFSTLEIQRTEQGDSAMYLCASSRTSGSTDTQYFGPGTRLTVL.

V gene TRBV6-2 or TRBV6-3 combines with J gene TRBJ2-7; possibly TRBD2 for D (5 bases). This CDR3 contains 16 residues. V lost 2 bases, J lost 3 bases, and 17 bases lay in between. Germline V CDR1 and CDR2: MNHEY, SVGEGT. As DNA, the CDR3 is TGTGCCAGCAGTTACGGGCCCTGGCGGGCGGACTACGAGCAGTACGTC. Translating gives CASSYGPWRADYEQYV.

V gene TRBV27 combines with J gene TRBJ1-3; no firm D call. Trimming left V 2 bases short and J 0 bases short, with 14 bases between. The CDR3 contains 17 residues. CDR1 is MNHEY and CDR2 is SMNVEV in the germline V gene (reference sequence). CDR3 nucleotide sequence: TGTGCCAGCAGTTTACTTCCATTCGGTAGCTCTGGAAACACCATATATTTT. Protein sequence: CASSLLPFGSSGNTIYF.

The CDR3, as DNA: TGTGCCAGTCGGAGGCAGGGGGAAGGGACCTACGAGCAGTACTTC. Its protein is CASRRQGEGTYEQYF. The genes are TRBV19 and TRBJ2-7; 7 bases are shared with TRBD1. CDR1 is LNHDA, CDR2 SQIVND, per germline (reference sequence). The CDR3 contains 15 residues. Losses at the gene ends were 8 bases for V and 2 bases for J; bases not matched to a gene: 12.

The J gene is TRBJ2-5, the V gene TRBV7-9; tentative D call: TRBD2 (7 bases). Per the germline V gene, CDR1 is SEHNR and CDR2 is FQNEAQ (reference sequence). Trimming stripped 5 bases from V and 5 bases from J, with 15 bases between. The CDR3 sequence is 14 residues long. CDR3 protein: CASSLGGGVETQYF. The CDR3 nucleotides are TGTGCCAGCAGCCTAGGGGGGGGAGTGGAGACCCAGTACTTC.

The chain uses TRBV10-1 and TRBJ1-1, with TRBD1 identical over 11 bases. Losses at the gene ends were 6 bases for V and 9 bases for J; bases not matched to a gene: 6. CDR3 size: 13 residues. The germline V gene encodes CDR1 WNHNN and CDR2 SYGVQD (reference sequence). The CDR3 sequence: CASSVGDRGKAFF. The CDR3 DNA follows: TGCGCCAGCAGCGTAGGGGACAGGGGGAAAGCTTTCTTT.

J is TRBJ1-2 and V is TRBV20-1; D remains unclear. Germline V lookup: CDR1 DFQATT, CDR2 SNEGSKA (reference sequence). Trimming removed 3 bases from V and 2 bases from J, with 4 bases in between. The CDR3 extends over 11 amino acids. In nucleotides, the CDR3 is TGCAGTGCTAGCCAGAACTATGGCTACACCTTC. Translating gives CSASQNYGYTF.